Following are 18 T cell receptor beta chains from one sample sequenced in a study of a mutant IDH1 vaccine in newly diagnosed glioma. Time point given: week 47, end of study. Every vaccine dose comprised 300 ug of mutant IDH1 20-mer peptide plus topical imiquimod. No cognate antigen is known for these TCRs. The protocol was immunoSEQ multiplex PCR, while the TCRdb copy is restricted to in-frame clones and leaves out a portion. The profile covers about 84,000 clones, with 70% to 90% appearing a single time and 5.2% taken by the ten largest. Sequenced here: PBMCs, sampled from a glioma patient whose treatment included an IDH1 peptide vaccine. These receptors were obtained from a man aged 40-49 years with glioma.

This chain connects TRBV27 to TRBJ2-3, with D unresolved. Germline CDR1 MNHEY, CDR2 SMNVEV (reference sequence). This CDR3 region has 12 residues. The ends were cut back, 5 bases at V and 4 bases at J, with 7 bases in the middle. The CDR3 region has the DNA TGTGCCAGCAGTGTTCTAGCAGATACGCAGTATTTT. This encodes CASSVLADTQYF.

The J gene is TRBJ1-2, the V gene TRBV16, with D perhaps matching TRBD1 (6 bases). The germline V gene encodes CDR1 KGHSY and CDR2 FQNENV. V was cut by 0 bases and J by 2 bases, with 7 bases left in between. This CDR3 has 14 amino acids. CDR3 nucleotides: TGTGCCAGCAGCCAATCGGGGACAAACTATGGCTACACCTTC. As protein: CASSQSGTNYGYTF.

The V call is TRBV27, the J call TRBJ2-7; 7 positions agree with TRBD2. CDR1 and CDR2 from the germline V gene are MNHEY and SMNVEV (reference sequence). J was trimmed by 1 base and V by 5 bases; bases with no gene match: 17. This CDR3 spans 18 amino acids. Written as DNA, the CDR3 is TGTGCCAGCAGTGTCAAGGTACCAGCGGGATCCACTTCCTACGAGCAGTACTTC. This translates into CASSVKVPAGSTSYEQYF.

V usage is TRBV7-6 and J usage is TRBJ1-2, with 9 bases lining up with TRBD1. The CDR3 is 14 residues long. Germline V CDR1 and CDR2: SGHVS, FNYEAQ. J gave up 3 bases and V 4 bases, and 3 bases lay outside the gene matches. The chain's CDR3 is CASSSTGGDYGYTF. The CDR3 bases are TGTGCCAGCAGCTCCACAGGGGGCGACTATGGCTACACCTTC.

V and J are TRBV7-2 and TRBJ2-1, with 7 positions matching TRBD2. The V gene end was trimmed by 3 bases and the J gene end by 5 bases; junction bases not matched to a gene: 7. The CDR3 runs 15 residues. Per germline, CDR1 SGHTA and CDR2 FQGNSA. Written as DNA, the CDR3 is TGTGCCAGCAGCTTTACCGGGACTAAGGACAATGAGCAGTTCTTC. Translation gives CASSFTGTKDNEQFF.

The J gene is TRBJ1-4, the V gene TRBV5-4; 7 bases agree with TRBD1. The CDR3 has 15 residues. Germline assignment: CDR1 SGHNT and CDR2 YYREEE (reference sequence). J lost 4 bases, V lost 4 bases, and 7 bases had no gene match. In DNA form, the CDR3 reads TGTGCCAGCAGCCCTGGTGACAGGGATAATGAAAAACTGTTTTTT. Translation: CASSPGDRDNEKLFF.

The chain employs TRBV11-3 and TRBJ2-3, with unresolved D. CDR3 size: 15 residues. V lost 1 base, J lost 2 bases, and 10 bases lay in between. Germline V lookup: CDR1 SGHNT, CDR2 YENEEA. The DNA for the CDR3 is TGTGCCAGCAGCTTAGGGCTTTCAGACACAGATACGCAGTATTTT. Its protein is CASSLGLSDTDTQYF.

This rearrangement joins TRBV7-9 to TRBJ2-1, with D unresolved. V lost 6 bases, J lost 9 bases, and 12 bases lay in between. The germline V gene encodes CDR1 SEHNR and CDR2 FQNEAQ (reference sequence). The CDR3 runs 12 residues. CDR3 in DNA: TGTGCCAGCAGTTACGAGATCGGTGAGCAGTTCTTC. Residues: CASSYEIGEQFF.

This clone was counted between two and nine times. The rearrangement joins TRBV2 to TRBJ2-7, with 11 bases matching TRBD2. CDR3 length equals 14 residues. V shed 7 bases and J 2 bases; nucleotides not matched to a gene: 4. CDR1 and CDR2 from the germline V gene are SNHLY and FYNNEI. The CDR3 DNA follows: TGTGCCAGCAACCTACTAGCGGGAGCCTACGAGCAGTACTTC. The encoded protein is CASNLLAGAYEQYF.

This chain links TRBV6-6 with TRBJ1-2; D unresolved. Looked up from germline, CDR1 is MNHNY and CDR2 is SVGAGI (reference sequence). The germline V and J ends were trimmed by 0 bases and 5 bases, with 10 bases remaining between them. The CDR3 runs to 14 residues. The CDR3 reads CASSYSGATYGYTF. The DNA of the CDR3 is TGTGCCAGCAGTTACTCGGGCGCCACATATGGCTACACCTTC.

The rearrangement uses TRBV18 and TRBJ2-1; D is uncertain. Per germline, CDR1 KGHSH and CDR2 LQKENI. Trimming took off 2 bases at V and 8 bases at J, with 4 bases between the two ends. This CDR3 comprises 11 residues. Here the CDR3 reads CASSPGYEQFF. As DNA, the CDR3 is TGTGCCAGCTCACCAGGTTATGAGCAGTTCTTC.

The chain couples TRBV19 to TRBJ2-7; 10 bases match TRBD2. Germline loops: CDR1 LNHDA, CDR2 SQIVND (reference sequence). The CDR3 contains 14 residues. The junction had 9 bases not matched to a gene; V was cut back by 6 bases and J by 7 bases. The CDR3 coding sequence is TGTGCCAGTAGATTAGCGGGGGGCTCTTTGGAGCAGTACTTC. This sequence encodes CASRLAGGSLEQYF.

The chain recombines TRBV5-1 with TRBJ2-2; D not resolved. Germline V gene sequence: CDR1 SGHRS, CDR2 YFSETQ. The CDR3 has 13 residues. The ends were cut back, 3 bases at V and 5 bases at J, with 8 bases in the middle. In DNA, the CDR3 is TGCGCCAGCAGCTCGGCATTTACCGGGGAGCTGTTTTTT. It yields the protein CASSSAFTGELFF.

The gene calls are TRBV12-5 and TRBJ1-1; D is uncertain. Deletions cut 0 bases from V and 0 bases from J, with 2 bases between. The CDR3 consists of 13 residues. The V gene's germline CDR1 is LGHNT and CDR2 FRNRAP. CDR3 sequence (DNA): TGTGCTAGTGGTTTGGTAGTGAACACTGAAGCTTTCTTT. The encoded protein is CASGLVVNTEAFF.

CDR3 loop: CASSWGGTEAFF. The CDR3 region has the DNA TGTGCCAGCAGTTGGGGGGGCACTGAAGCTTTCTTT. The rearrangement joins TRBV6-1 to TRBJ1-1, with D perhaps TRBD1 (5 bases). This CDR3 spans 12 amino acids. Germline V gives CDR1 MNHNS, CDR2 SASEGT. V was cut by 5 bases and J by 4 bases, with 8 bases left in between.

The chain employs TRBV18 and TRBJ1-5; D is possibly TRBD1 (5 bases). The length of the CDR3 is 15 residues. Germline V gene data show CDR1 as KGHSH and CDR2 as LQKENI. Trimming left V 0 bases short and J 6 bases short, with 12 bases between. The CDR3, as DNA: TGTGCCAGCTCACCACCGGCAGGGAACGGTCAGCCCCAGCATTTT. Translated: CASSPPAGNGQPQHF.

This clone was seen more than once but under ten times. The V and J genes are TRBV28 and TRBJ1-1; D gene ambiguous. Trimming removed 8 bases from V and 11 bases from J, with 15 bases in between. Per the germline V gene, CDR1 is MDHEN and CDR2 is SYDVKM. This CDR3 comprises 11 residues. The CDR3 region is CASGQRLVAFF. CDR3 bases: TGTGCCAGCGGGCAGAGACTTGTGGCTTTCTTT.

The rearrangement links TRBV25-1 to TRBJ1-1; tentative D call: TRBD1 (6 bases). The CDR3 covers 15 residues. Per germline, CDR1 MGHDK and CDR2 SYGVNS. V lost 4 bases to trimming and J lost 1 base, with 13 bases between them. The CDR3 DNA reads TGTGCCAGCAGTGGAATTCAGGGGCCGAACACTGAAGCTTTCTTT. Amino acids: CASSGIQGPNTEAFF. The entire variable domain, with the rest obtained from reference TRBV25-1 and TRBJ1-1, is as follows: EADIYQTPRYLVIGTGKKITLECSQTMGHDKMYWYQQDPGMELHLIHYSYGVNSTEKGDLSSESTVSRIRTEHFPLTLESARPSHTSQYLCASSGIQGPNTEAFFGQGTRLTVV.